Listed below are T cell receptor beta chains from one sample, sequenced in a study of T cell repertoires in cytomegalovirus infection. MiXCR was run by TCRdb on the reads, yielding one entry per CDR3 protein. The repertoire holds more than 650,000 distinct CDR3 sequences, with roughly a third as singletons. The sequenced sample consisted of PBMCs. These receptor sequences come from a human donor in good health (CMV status not recorded). Some clones in this sample may be carry-over from other donors' samples. The CDR3 runs from the conserved cysteine through the conserved F or W. D genes are given only for firm matches. Size values are once, few and many counts, or a class for expanded clones, and some rows have none.

size,D,V,J,DNA,CDR3
few,TRBD2,TRBV7-2,TRBJ2-7,TGTGCCAGCAGCTTAACCCTAGCGGGTTCCTACGAGCAGTACTTC,CASSLTLAGSYEQYF
few,TRBD2,TRBV7-2,TRBJ2-3,TGTGCCAGCAGCTTAGAAAGACTAGCGGAGCAGTATTTT,CASSLERLAEQYF
-,-,TRBV6-1,TRBJ2-7,TGTGCCAGCAGTGAAACCGGGACTTATTCCTACGAGCAGTACTTC,CASSETGTYSYEQYF
-,-,TRBV20-1,TRBJ2-3,TGCAGTGCTAGTGTACTAGACACAGATACGCAGTATTTT,CSASVLDTDTQYF
few,-,TRBV30,TRBJ1-1,TGTGCCTGGGACAGGATGAACACTGAAGCTTTCTTT,CAWDRMNTEAFF
-,-,TRBV20-1,TRBJ2-1,TGCAGTGCTAGAGGCAGAAGCTCCTACAATGAGCAGTTCTTC,CSARGRSSYNEQFF
-,-,TRBV10-3,TRBJ2-2,TGTGCCATCAGTGGCGGAGACAGAGCGAACACCGGGGAGCTGTTTTTT,CAISGGDRANTGELFF
few,-,TRBV6-6,TRBJ1-1,TGTGCCAGCAGTTACCCGACCCTGAACACTGAAGCTTTCTTT,CASSYPTLNTEAFF
-,-,TRBV20-1,TRBJ2-1,TGCAGTTCTAGTCCTCCGCGGGAATACCGGGAGCAGTTCTTC,CSSSPPREYREQFF
-,-,TRBV7-6,TRBJ1-2,TGTGCCAGCAGCTTAGAGGATGCGGGGCTTGGGGATGGCTACACCTTC,CASSLEDAGLGDGYTF
-,-,TRBV6-1,TRBJ2-5,TGTGCCAGCAGGAGGGCCTTGGAGACCCAGTACTTC,CASRRALETQYF